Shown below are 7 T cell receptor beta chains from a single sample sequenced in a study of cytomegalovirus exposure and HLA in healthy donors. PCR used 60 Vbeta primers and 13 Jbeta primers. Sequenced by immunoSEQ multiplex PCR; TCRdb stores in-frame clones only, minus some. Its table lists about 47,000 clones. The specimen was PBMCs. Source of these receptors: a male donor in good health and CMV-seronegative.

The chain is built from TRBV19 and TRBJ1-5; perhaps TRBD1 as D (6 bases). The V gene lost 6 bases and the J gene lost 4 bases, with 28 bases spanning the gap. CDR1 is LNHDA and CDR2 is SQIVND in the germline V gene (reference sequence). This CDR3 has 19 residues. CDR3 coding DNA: TGTGCCAGTAGGACCCGGGACAATTCTCAAGGGCTATTAAATCAGCCCCAGCATTTT. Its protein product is CASRTRDNSQGLLNQPQHF.

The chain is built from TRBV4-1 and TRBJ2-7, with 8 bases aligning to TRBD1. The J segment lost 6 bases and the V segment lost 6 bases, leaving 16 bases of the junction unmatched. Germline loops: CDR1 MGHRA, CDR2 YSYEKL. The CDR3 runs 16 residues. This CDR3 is CASSQNSRGPPSEQYF. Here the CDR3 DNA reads TGCGCCAGCAGTCAGAATTCCAGGGGGCCGCCGTCCGAGCAGTACTTC.

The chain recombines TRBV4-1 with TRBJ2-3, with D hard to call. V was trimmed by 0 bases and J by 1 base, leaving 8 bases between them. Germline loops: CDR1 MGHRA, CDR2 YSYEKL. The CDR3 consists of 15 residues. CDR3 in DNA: TGCGCCAGCAGCCAAGAACCAGGTCGCACAGATACGCAGTATTTT. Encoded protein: CASSQEPGRTDTQYF.

CDR3 nucleotides: TGTGCCAGCAGCTTAGAGGGCAGGGACTATGGCTACACCTTC. Translating it yields CASSLEGRDYGYTF. V gene TRBV7-9 combines with J gene TRBJ1-2; weak D call: TRBD1 (5 bases). Per the germline V gene, CDR1 is SEHNR and CDR2 is FQNEAQ (reference sequence). V lost 1 base, J lost 3 bases, and 9 bases lay in between. The CDR3 has 14 amino acids.

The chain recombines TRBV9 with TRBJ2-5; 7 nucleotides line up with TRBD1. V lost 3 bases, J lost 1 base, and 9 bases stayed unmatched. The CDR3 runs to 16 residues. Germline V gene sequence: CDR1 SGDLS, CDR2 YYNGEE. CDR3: CASSATGTAGQETQYF. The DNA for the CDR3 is TGTGCCAGCAGCGCTACCGGGACAGCTGGCCAAGAGACCCAGTACTTC. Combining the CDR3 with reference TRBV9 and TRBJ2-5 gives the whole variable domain DSGVTQTPKHLITATGQRVTLRCSPRSGDLSVYWYQQSLDQGLQFLIQYYNGEERAKGNILERFSAQQFPDLHSELNLSSLELGDSALYFCASSATGTAGQETQYFGPGTRLLVL.

The CDR3 region has the DNA TGTGCCAGCAGTGCCAACAGGATGGGCGAGCAGTACTTC. This encodes CASSANRMGEQYF. This chain joins TRBV6-1 and TRBJ2-7; weak D call: TRBD1 (5 bases). This CDR3 is 13 amino acids long. Trimming removed 4 bases from V and 6 bases from J, with 13 bases in between. Germline V gene data show CDR1 as MNHNS and CDR2 as SASEGT.

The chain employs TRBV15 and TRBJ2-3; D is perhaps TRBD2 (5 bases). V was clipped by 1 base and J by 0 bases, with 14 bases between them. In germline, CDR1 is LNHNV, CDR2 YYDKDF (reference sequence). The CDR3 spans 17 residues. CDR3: CATSRVGLALSTDTQYF. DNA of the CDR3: TGTGCCACCAGCAGAGTAGGGCTAGCCTTAAGCACAGATACGCAGTATTTT.